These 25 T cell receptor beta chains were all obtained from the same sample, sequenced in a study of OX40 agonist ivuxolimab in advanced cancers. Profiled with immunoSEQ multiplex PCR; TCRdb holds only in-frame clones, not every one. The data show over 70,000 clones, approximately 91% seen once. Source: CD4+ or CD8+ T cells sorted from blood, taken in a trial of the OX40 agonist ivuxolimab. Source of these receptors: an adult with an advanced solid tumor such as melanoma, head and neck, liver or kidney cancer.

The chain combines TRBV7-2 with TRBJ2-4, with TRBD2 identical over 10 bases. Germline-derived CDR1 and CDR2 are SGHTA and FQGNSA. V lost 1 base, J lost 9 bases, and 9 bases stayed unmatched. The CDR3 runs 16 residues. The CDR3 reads CASSLGSGGAFGIQYF. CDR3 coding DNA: TGTGCCAGCAGCTTAGGAAGCGGGGGGGCTTTCGGCATTCAGTACTTC.

The CDR3 sequence is CASSLESTPNTEAFF. The CDR3 bases are TGTGCCAGCAGTTTAGAGTCAACCCCGAACACTGAAGCTTTCTTT. The chain carries TRBV27 and TRBJ1-1; D gene unclear. This CDR3 has 15 amino acids. Trimming pared 2 bases from V and 1 base from J, leaving 11 bases between. Germline CDR1 MNHEY, CDR2 SMNVEV (reference sequence).

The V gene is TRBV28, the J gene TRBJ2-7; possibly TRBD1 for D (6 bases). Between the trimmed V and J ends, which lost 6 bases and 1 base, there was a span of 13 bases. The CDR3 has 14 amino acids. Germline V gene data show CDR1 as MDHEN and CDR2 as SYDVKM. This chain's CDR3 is CASSQQGGSYEQYF. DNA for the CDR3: TGTGCCAGCAGCCAACAGGGTGGGTCCTACGAGCAGTACTTC.

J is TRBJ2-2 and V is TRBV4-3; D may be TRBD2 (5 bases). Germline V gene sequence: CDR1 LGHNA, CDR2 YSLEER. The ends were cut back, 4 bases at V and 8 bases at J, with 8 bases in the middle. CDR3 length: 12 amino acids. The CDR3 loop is CASSRGRGELFF. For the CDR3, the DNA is TGCGCCAGCAGCCGAGGGCGGGGGGAGCTGTTTTTT.

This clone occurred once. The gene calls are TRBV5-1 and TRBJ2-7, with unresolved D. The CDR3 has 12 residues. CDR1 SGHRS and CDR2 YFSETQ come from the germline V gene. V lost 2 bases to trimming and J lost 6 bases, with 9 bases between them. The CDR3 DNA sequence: TGCGCCAGCAGCTTTTCCGGATCCGAGCAGTACTTC. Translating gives CASSFSGSEQYF.

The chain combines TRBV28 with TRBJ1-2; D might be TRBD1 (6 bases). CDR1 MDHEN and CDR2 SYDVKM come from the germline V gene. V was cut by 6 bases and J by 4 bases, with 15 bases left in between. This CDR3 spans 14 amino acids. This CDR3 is CASRKGGVSYGYTF. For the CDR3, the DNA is TGTGCCAGCAGGAAAGGGGGAGTGAGCTATGGCTACACCTTC.

CDR3 sequence (DNA): TGTGCCAGCAGCACCCGGAGAGGCTCCTACAATGAGCAGTTCTTC. As protein: CASSTRRGSYNEQFF. The chain has TRBV11-2 and TRBJ2-1; D unresolved. The CDR3 has 15 residues. V was pared by 5 bases and J by 0 bases, with 11 bases between. Germline V gives CDR1 SGHAT, CDR2 FQNNGV.

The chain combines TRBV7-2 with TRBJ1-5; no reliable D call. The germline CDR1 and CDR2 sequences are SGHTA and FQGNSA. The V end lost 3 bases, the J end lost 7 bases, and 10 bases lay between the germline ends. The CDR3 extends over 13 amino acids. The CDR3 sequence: CASSLESIQPQHF. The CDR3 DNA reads TGTGCCAGCAGCTTGGAAAGTATCCAGCCCCAGCATTTT.

Written as DNA, the CDR3 is TGTGCCAGCAGCGCCCAACCGGGGCTAGTCAGTTTCAATGAGCAGTTCTTC. Protein: CASSAQPGLVSFNEQFF. This chain uses TRBV9 with TRBJ2-1; D may match TRBD1 or TRBD2 (5 bases each). Germline loops: CDR1 SGDLS, CDR2 YYNGEE. The length of the CDR3 is 17 residues. V shed 3 bases and J shed 6 bases, with 22 bases lying between them.

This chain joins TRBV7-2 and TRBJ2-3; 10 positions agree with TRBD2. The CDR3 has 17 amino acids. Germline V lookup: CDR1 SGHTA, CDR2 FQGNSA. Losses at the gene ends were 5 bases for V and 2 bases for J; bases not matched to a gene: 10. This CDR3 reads CASSPKSGRAITDTQYF. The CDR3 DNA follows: TGTGCCAGCAGCCCCAAAAGCGGGAGGGCCATCACAGATACGCAGTATTTT.

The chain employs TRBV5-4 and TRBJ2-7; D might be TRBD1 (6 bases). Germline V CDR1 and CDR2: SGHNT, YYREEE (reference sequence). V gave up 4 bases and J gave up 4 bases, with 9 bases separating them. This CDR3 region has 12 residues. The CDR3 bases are TGTGCCAGCAGCACCAGGGGATACGAGCAGTACTTC. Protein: CASSTRGYEQYF.

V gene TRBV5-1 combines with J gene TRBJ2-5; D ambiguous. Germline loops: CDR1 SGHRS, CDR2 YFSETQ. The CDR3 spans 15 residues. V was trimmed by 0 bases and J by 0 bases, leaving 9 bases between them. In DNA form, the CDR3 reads TGCGCCAGCAGCTTGGCCAGTAGGAACCAAGAGACCCAGTACTTC. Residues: CASSLASRNQETQYF.

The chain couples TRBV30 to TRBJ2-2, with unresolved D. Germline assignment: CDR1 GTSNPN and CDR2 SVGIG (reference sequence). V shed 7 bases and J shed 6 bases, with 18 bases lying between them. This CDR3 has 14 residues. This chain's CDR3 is CASSRANGAGELFF. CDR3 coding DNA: TGTGCCTCCTCACGAGCGAATGGGGCCGGGGAGCTGTTTTTT.

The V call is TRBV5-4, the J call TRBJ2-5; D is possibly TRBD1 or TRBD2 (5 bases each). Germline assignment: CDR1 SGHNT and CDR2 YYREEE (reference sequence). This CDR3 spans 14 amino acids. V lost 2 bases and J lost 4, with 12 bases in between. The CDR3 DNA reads TGTGCCAGCAGCTTCCTGGGACCAGGAGAGACCCAGTACTTC. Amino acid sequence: CASSFLGPGETQYF.

The CDR3 region is CASSLRQGADNQPQHF. For the CDR3, the DNA is TGTGCCAGCAGTCTTAGACAGGGGGCGGACAATCAGCCCCAGCATTTT. The chain couples TRBV28 to TRBJ1-5; 10 positions match TRBD1. The germline gives CDR1 MDHEN, CDR2 SYDVKM. After removal of 5 bases from V and 3 bases from J, the junction contained 7 bases not matched to a gene. The CDR3 is 16 residues long. Supplemented by reference TRBV28 and TRBJ1-5, the full variable domain reads DVKVTQSSRYLVKRTGEKVFLECVQDMDHENMFWYRQDPGLGLRLIYFSYDVKMKEKGDIPEGYSVSREKKERFSLILESASTNQTSMYLCASSLRQGADNQPQHFGDGTRLSIL.

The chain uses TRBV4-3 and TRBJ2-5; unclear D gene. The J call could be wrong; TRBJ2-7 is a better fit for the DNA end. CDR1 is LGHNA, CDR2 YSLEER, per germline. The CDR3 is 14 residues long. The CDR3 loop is CASSQAWKDYEQYF. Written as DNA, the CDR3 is TGCGCCAGCAGCCAAGCTTGGAAGGACTACGAGCAGTACTTC.

The CDR3 nucleotides read TGTGCCACCTCCTACCAGGGGGTTGCGTATGGCTACACCTTC. Translation gives CATSYQGVAYGYTF. This chain joins TRBV28 and TRBJ1-2, with 7 bases identical to TRBD1. Losses at the gene ends were 10 bases for V and 5 bases for J; bases not matched to a gene: 13. The CDR3 has 14 amino acids. CDR1 and CDR2 from the germline V gene are MDHEN and SYDVKM.

CDR3 sequence: CASSSRDIRGRFYEQYF. Here the CDR3 DNA reads TGCGCCAGCAGCTCACGGGATATCAGGGGGCGCTTCTACGAGCAGTACTTC. This rearrangement joins TRBV5-1 to TRBJ2-7; 8 positions match TRBD1. The CDR3 is 17 residues long. Germline loops: CDR1 SGHRS, CDR2 YFSETQ. J gave up 3 bases and V 3 bases, and 14 bases lay outside the gene matches.

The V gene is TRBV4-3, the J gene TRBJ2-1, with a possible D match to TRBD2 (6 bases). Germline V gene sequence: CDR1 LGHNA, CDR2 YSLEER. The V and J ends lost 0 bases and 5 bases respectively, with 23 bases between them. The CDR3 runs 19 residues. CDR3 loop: CASSQEVFSGTSSHNEQFF. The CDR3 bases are TGCGCCAGCAGCCAAGAAGTCTTTTCGGGAACTAGCAGCCACAATGAGCAGTTCTTC.

CDR3 nucleotide sequence: TGTGCCTGGAGTGTAAATCAGGGAGGCGAGCAGTACTTC. As protein: CAWSVNQGGEQYF. The chain recombines TRBV30 with TRBJ2-7; D perhaps matches TRBD2 (6 bases). Germline CDR1 and CDR2: GTSNPN and SVGIG (reference sequence). The V end was cut by 0 bases, the J end by 6 bases, with 12 bases between. CDR3 length: 13 residues.

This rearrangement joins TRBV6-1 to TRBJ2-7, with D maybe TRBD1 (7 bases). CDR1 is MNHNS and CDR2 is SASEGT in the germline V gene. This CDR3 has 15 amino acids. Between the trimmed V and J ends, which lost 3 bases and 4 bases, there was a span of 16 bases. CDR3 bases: TGTGCCAGCAGTGATCTGGGGCAGGGGGGATACGAGCAGTACTTC. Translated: CASSDLGQGGYEQYF.

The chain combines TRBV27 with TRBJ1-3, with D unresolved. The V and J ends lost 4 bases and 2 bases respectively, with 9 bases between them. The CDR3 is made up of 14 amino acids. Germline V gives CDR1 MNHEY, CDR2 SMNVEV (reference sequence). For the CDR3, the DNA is TGTGCCAGCAGTTCCGTAGGTGCTGGAAACACCATATATTTT. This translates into CASSSVGAGNTIYF.

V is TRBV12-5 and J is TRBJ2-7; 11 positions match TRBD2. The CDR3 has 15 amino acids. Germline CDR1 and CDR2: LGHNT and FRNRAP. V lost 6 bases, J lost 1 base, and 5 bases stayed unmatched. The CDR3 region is CASGPGTSGSYEQYF. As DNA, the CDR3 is TGTGCTAGTGGCCCCGGGACTAGCGGATCCTACGAGCAGTACTTC. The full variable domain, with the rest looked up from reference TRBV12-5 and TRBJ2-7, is DARVTQTPRHKVTEMGQEVTMRCQPILGHNTVFWYRQTMMQGLELLAYFRNRAPLDDSGMPKDRFSAEMPDATLATLKIQPSEPRDSAVYFCASGPGTSGSYEQYFGPGTRLTVT.

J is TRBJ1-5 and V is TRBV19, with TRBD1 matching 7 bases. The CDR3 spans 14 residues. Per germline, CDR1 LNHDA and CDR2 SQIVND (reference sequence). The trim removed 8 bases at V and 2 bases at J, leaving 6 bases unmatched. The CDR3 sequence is CASADRAGNQPQHF. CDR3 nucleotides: TGTGCCAGTGCCGACAGGGCCGGCAATCAGCCCCAGCATTTT.

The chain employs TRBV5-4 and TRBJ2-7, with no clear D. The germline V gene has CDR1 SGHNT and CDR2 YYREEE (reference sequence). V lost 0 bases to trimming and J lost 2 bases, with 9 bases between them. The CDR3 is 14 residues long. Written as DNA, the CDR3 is TGTGCCAGCAGCTTGGATGCACTCACCTACGAGCAGTACTTC. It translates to CASSLDALTYEQYF.